The 20 T cell receptor beta chains below all came from one sample that was sequenced in a study of shared clonotypes between healthy human individuals. Measured with immunoSEQ multiplex PCR; TCRdb has only the in-frame clones, and not every one. The repertoire has roughly 700,000 clones, around two thirds of them found once; the top ten carry about 1.7%. Sequenced: memory CD4+ T cells sorted from blood. Subset described: CD45RA-negative fraction. Source of these receptors: a woman in her twenties or thirties in good health.

The chain has TRBV28 and TRBJ1-1; the D gene is possibly TRBD1 (6 bases). The V gene's germline CDR1 is MDHEN and CDR2 SYDVKM. V gave up 7 bases and J gave up 5 bases, with 17 bases separating them. The CDR3 runs to 14 residues. CDR3 amino acids: CASNKQGSDTEAFF. The DNA for the CDR3 is TGTGCCAGCAATAAACAGGGTTCGGATACTGAAGCTTTCTTT.

This clone came up once. The chain recombines TRBV30 with TRBJ1-1; no clear D gene. Trimming stripped 6 bases from V and 4 bases from J, with 15 bases between. Germline V gene sequence: CDR1 GTSNPN, CDR2 SVGIG (reference sequence). The CDR3 is made up of 13 amino acids. CDR3 sequence reads: CACRGPLVTEAFF. CDR3 DNA: TGTGCCTGCCGCGGACCCTTGGTCACTGAAGCTTTCTTT.

The rearrangement joins TRBV11-2 to TRBJ2-3; tentative D call: TRBD1 (5 bases). The ends were cut back, 5 bases at V and 2 bases at J, with 14 bases in the middle. From germline, CDR1 is SGHAT and CDR2 FQNNGV. The CDR3 covers 15 residues. The CDR3 DNA is TGTGCCAGCAGCCCGCGTGCAGGGTACACAGATACGCAGTATTTT. Protein product: CASSPRAGYTDTQYF.

The chain recombines TRBV7-9 with TRBJ2-5; perhaps TRBD2 as D (6 bases). The last part of the DNA fits TRBJ2-7 better; the J call may be wrong. This CDR3 has 13 amino acids. Germline-derived CDR1 and CDR2 are SEHNR and FQNEAQ (reference sequence). The CDR3 region is CASTNPGGYEQYF. The CDR3 DNA reads as TGTGCCAGCACCAATCCTGGGGGGTACGAGCAGTACTTC.

This sequence joins TRBV7-7 and TRBJ2-2; 7 nucleotides align to TRBD2. The V and J ends lost 4 bases and 4 bases, in that order; junction bases with no gene match: 3. CDR1 is SSHAT, CDR2 FNYEAQ, per germline (reference sequence). The CDR3 extends over 14 amino acids. CDR3 coding DNA: TGTGCCAGCAGCTGGGAGGGAGGCACCGGGGAGCTGTTTTTT. Translated, it gives CASSWEGGTGELFF.

The chain joins TRBV5-4 to TRBJ2-1; D tentatively fits TRBD1 or TRBD2 (6 bases each). There are 18 residues in the CDR3. V lost 4 bases to trimming and J lost 8 bases, with 28 bases between them. Germline values: CDR1 SGHNT, CDR2 YYREEE (reference sequence). The CDR3 DNA sequence: TGTGCCAGCAGCAGGGGACCGGGGGCAGCGTGGATCCCTCATGAGCAGTTCTTC. It translates to CASSRGPGAAWIPHEQFF.

This clone has a handful of counts. The chain couples TRBV28 to TRBJ1-2, with D possibly TRBD1 on 5 matching bases. The CDR3 sequence is 13 residues long. Trimming took off 2 bases at V and 12 bases at J, with 16 bases between the two ends. Per the germline V gene, CDR1 is MDHEN and CDR2 is SYDVKM. CDR3 DNA sequence: TGTGCCAGCAGTTTACCTGGGGGTGGGGGAAACACCTTC. Translated: CASSLPGGGGNTF.

The rearrangement links TRBV2 to TRBJ2-7; the D gene is possibly TRBD2 (5 bases). Trimming removed 6 bases at V and 5 bases at J, with 14 bases between. Germline assignment: CDR1 SNHLY and CDR2 FYNNEI. This CDR3 region has 13 residues. The CDR3 sequence: CASRRLLGDEQYF. CDR3 coding DNA: TGTGCCAGCAGGCGTCTACTAGGAGACGAGCAGTACTTC.

The CDR3 is CASSLAGGFREAFF. In DNA form, the CDR3 reads TGCGCCAGCAGCTTGGCCGGAGGTTTCCGGGAGGCTTTCTTT. The chain recombines TRBV5-1 with TRBJ1-1; D remains unclear. The CDR3 consists of 14 residues. V was shortened by 0 bases and J by 11 bases, with 17 bases between the two germline ends. Per germline, CDR1 SGHRS and CDR2 YFSETQ.

The V gene is TRBV18, the J gene TRBJ1-1; D call uncertain. V was trimmed by 8 bases and J by 11 bases, leaving 12 bases between them. Germline CDR1 and CDR2: KGHSH and LQKENI. This CDR3 has 10 amino acids. The CDR3 DNA follows: TGTGCCAGCCGTCTCCGGTGGGCTTTCTTT. This sequence encodes CASRLRWAFF.

The chain joins TRBV6-5 to TRBJ1-1, with D perhaps TRBD1 (6 bases). From germline, CDR1 is MNHEY and CDR2 SVGAGI. The CDR3 spans 11 residues. The V and J ends lost 8 bases and 11 bases respectively, with 15 bases between them. The DNA of the CDR3 is TGTGCCAGCGTGGGGGGGCTGTGGGCTTTCTTT. Translated, it gives CASVGGLWAFF.

This clone has a handful of counts. V and J are TRBV19 and TRBJ1-1, with 10 nucleotides matching TRBD1. The length of the CDR3 is 15 residues. The germline gives CDR1 LNHDA, CDR2 SQIVND (reference sequence). V trimming: 5 bases; J trimming: 6 bases; junction bases outside the gene matches: 9. CDR3 in DNA: TGTGCCAGTAGTGTGACAGGGGGCGTTGGCGCTGAAGCTTTCTTT. Translating it yields CASSVTGGVGAEAFF.

The chain joins TRBV25-1 to TRBJ2-5, with D perhaps TRBD2 (5 bases). The CDR3 spans 14 residues. Trimming took 1 base from V and 3 from J, leaving 9 bases between them. In germline, CDR1 is MGHDK, CDR2 SYGVNS. CDR3 amino acids: CASSESASKETQYF. CDR3 sequence (DNA): TGTGCCAGCAGTGAATCCGCTAGCAAAGAGACCCAGTACTTC.

This clone was observed once. Mismatch with germline at one junction end may stem from a read error. The chain recombines TRBV29-1 with TRBJ2-1, with 13 positions matching TRBD2. The CDR3 covers 15 residues. CDR1 and CDR2 (germline): SQVTM, ANQGSEA. Here the CDR3 reads CSVEGTSGIGDEQFF. CDR3 sequence (DNA): TGCAGCGTGGAAGGGACTAGCGGGATTGGGGATGAGCAGTTCTTC.

The chain is built from TRBV6-1 and TRBJ2-2, with 8 bases identical to TRBD2. Germline CDR1 reads MNHNS; CDR2 reads SASEGT. The CDR3 extends over 14 amino acids. V lost 8 bases to trimming and J lost 5 bases; unmatched junction nucleotides: 7. This CDR3 reads CASSRAGGTGELFF. In DNA, the CDR3 is TGTGCCAGCTCGCGTGCGGGAGGTACCGGGGAGCTGTTTTTT.

The chain carries TRBV6-1 and TRBJ2-7, with D hard to call. The germline CDR1 and CDR2 sequences are MNHNS and SASEGT. V was pared by 8 bases and J by 3 bases, with 11 bases between. The CDR3 has 12 amino acids. The DNA for the CDR3 is TGTGCCAGCGGGGTAGCCTACTACGAGCAGTACTTC. Residues: CASGVAYYEQYF.

This clone was seen once. The same CDR3 is also encoded by other DNA sequences in this sample. The chain couples TRBV27 to TRBJ1-5; tentatively, D is TRBD1 (6 bases). The CDR3 has 14 amino acids. V was cut by 6 bases and J by 0 bases, with 9 bases left in between. Germline-derived CDR1 and CDR2 are MNHEY and SMNVEV (reference sequence). For the CDR3, the DNA is TGTGCCAGCAGCCTAGGGGGTAGCAATCAGCCCCAGCATTTT. This translates into CASSLGGSNQPQHF.

The chain uses TRBV5-1 and TRBJ1-1; TRBD1 might be the D (6 bases). The CDR3 spans 14 residues. The V gene lost 3 bases and the J gene lost 7 bases, with 16 bases spanning the gap. Germline CDR1 reads SGHRS; CDR2 reads YFSETQ. CDR3 DNA: TGCGCCAGCAGCTCAACTCTCGACAGGAGTGAAGCTTTCTTT. Amino acids: CASSSTLDRSEAFF.

Regarding this clone: Different DNA sequences within this sample yield the same CDR3. V is TRBV5-1 and J is TRBJ2-7; 9 nucleotides align to TRBD1. The CDR3 is 14 residues long. The V segment lost 4 bases and the J segment 1 base; nucleotides outside the gene matches: 3. CDR1 and CDR2 (germline): SGHRS, YFSETQ. The CDR3 DNA reads as TGCGCCAGCAGCCCAGGGACAGGGTCCTACGAGCAGTACTTC. It specifies CASSPGTGSYEQYF.

This clone was observed at least ten times. The J gene is TRBJ1-3, the V gene TRBV7-9; D unclear. V was trimmed by 2 bases and J by 2 bases, leaving 10 bases between them. This CDR3 region has 15 residues. Germline V CDR1 and CDR2: SEHNR, FQNEAQ (reference sequence). This CDR3 is CASSLTAGTGNTIYF. CDR3 DNA sequence: TGTGCCAGCAGCTTAACGGCAGGTACTGGAAACACCATATATTTT.